These T cell receptor beta chains were read from a single sample in a study of cytotoxic CD8 clonotypes in ibrutinib-treated CLL. Clones were sequenced by immunoSEQ multiplex PCR, and TCRdb holds only the in-frame ones, with some missing. The data show roughly 160,000 clones, roughly four fifths seen once. The input for sequencing was PBMCs, taken after 12 months of ibrutinib treatment. These receptors came from a human donor with chronic lymphocytic leukemia. Each CDR3 is given with its conserved first and last residue. The D gene is left open where the match is weak. Some rows mark clone size as missing; the rest say once, few, many or name a class of expanded clone.

clone_size j_call d_call v_call cdr3_nt cdr3_aa
- TRBJ2-7 - TRBV6-1 TGTGCCAGCAGTGAACAGATGGGGCAGGGGGAGCAGTACTTC CASSEQMGQGEQYF
few TRBJ1-1 TRBD1 TRBV9 TGTGCCAGCAGCGGCCCAGGGGGCGTGAACACTGAAGCTTTCTTT CASSGPGGVNTEAFF
- TRBJ2-3 - TRBV18 TGTGCCAGCTCACCGGCCGGGACCCAAACAGATACGCAGTATTTT CASSPAGTQTDTQYF
- TRBJ2-2 TRBD2 TRBV19 TGTGCCAGTAGTATAAGCGGGGGGGTAACCGGGGAGCTGTTTTTT CASSISGGVTGELFF
- TRBJ1-1 - TRBV5-5 TGTGCCAGCAGCTTGGTTTCAGACACTGAAGCTTTCTTT CASSLVSDTEAFF
- TRBJ1-1 TRBD1 TRBV7-7 TGTGCCAGCAGCTTAGTAGTAGGGACAGCTATGAACACTGAAGCTTTCTTT CASSLVVGTAMNTEAFF
once TRBJ1-1 - TRBV5-4 TGTGCCAGCAGCTTGGAGGCTACCAACACTGAAGCTTTCTTT CASSLEATNTEAFF
few TRBJ1-5 - TRBV27 TGTGCCAGCAGGCAGGGTGCTCAGCCCCAGCATTTT CASRQGAQPQHF
- TRBJ2-7 TRBD1 TRBV7-7 TGTGCTAGCAGCCCCCTGACAGGGATCTCCTACGAGCAGTACTTC CASSPLTGISYEQYF
- TRBJ2-3 - TRBV5-1 TGCGCCAGCGACCGGACGGGTAGCACAGATACGCAGTATTTT CASDRTGSTDTQYF
- TRBJ1-1 TRBD1 TRBV25-1 TGTGCCAGCAGTGATTCACAGGGGGGCACTGAAGCTTTCTTT CASSDSQGGTEAFF
once TRBJ1-1 - TRBV28 TGTGCCAGCAGTTTGGGGCGGGGGGGCATGGCCACTGAAGCTTTCTTT CASSLGRGGMATEAFF
- TRBJ2-5 - TRBV18 TGTGCCAGCTCACCCCCCCGGAAAGGGACCCAGTACTTC CASSPPRKGTQYF
few TRBJ2-3 - TRBV13 TGTGCCAGCAGCCCCCGGGAGAAGGCGGAGGCGGGGAGCACAGATACGCAGTATTTT CASSPREKAEAGSTDTQYF
- TRBJ2-1 TRBD1 TRBV6-5 TGTGCCAGCCGCCAACCGGGACAGCTCAATGAGCAGTTCTTC CASRQPGQLNEQFF
- TRBJ1-4 - TRBV2 TGTGCCAGCAGTGAGGGCCCCGGGGGCGAAAAACTGTTTTTT CASSEGPGGEKLFF
- TRBJ2-7 - TRBV7-2 TGTGCCAGCAGCTTAGAGGGCAGAACTCTCGGGCAGTACTTC CASSLEGRTLGQYF
- TRBJ2-1 TRBD2 TRBV5-4 TGTGCCAGCAGTCGGACTAGTGAGTATGAGCAGTTCTTC CASSRTSEYEQFF
- TRBJ1-5 - TRBV6-1 TGTGCCAGCAGTCAAAATCAGCCCCAGCATTTT CASSQNQPQHF
- TRBJ2-7 - TRBV11-2 TGTGCCAGCAGCTTAATCGGCTCATCCTACGAGCAGTACTTC CASSLIGSSYEQYF
- TRBJ2-1 TRBD2 TRBV19 TGTGCCAGTAGGGGACTAGGGAACAATGAGCAGTTCTTC CASRGLGNNEQFF
- TRBJ2-7 - TRBV4-1 TGCGCCAGCAGCGTCGGGGCTTCCTACGAGCAGTACTTC CASSVGASYEQYF
- TRBJ1-4 - TRBV27 TGTGCCAGCAGTTTCAGGACGCAGGTCGACGAAAAACTGTTTTTT CASSFRTQVDEKLFF
- TRBJ1-2 - TRBV28 TGTGCCAGCAGTCTCACTTCAACAGGGAACTATGGCTACACCTTC CASSLTSTGNYGYTF
- TRBJ1-1 TRBD1 TRBV28 TGTGCCAGCAGTTTATCAGGGGGTGAAGCTTTCTTT CASSLSGGEAFF
few TRBJ2-1 - TRBV6-1 TGTGCCAGCAGTCGAGACCTCTACAATGAGCAGTTCTTC CASSRDLYNEQFF
- TRBJ2-1 - TRBV27 TGTGCCAGCAGTCTCCGAACCGGGTCACAGTGGTTCTTC CASSLRTGSQWFF
- TRBJ2-7 - TRBV29-1 TGCAGCGTTGGTAATCGCTTTTACTACGAGCAGTACTTC CSVGNRFYYEQYF
- TRBJ1-2 - TRBV27 TGTGCCAGCCGGGACGTAAGGGGCTACACCTTC CASRDVRGYTF
few TRBJ1-2 - TRBV4-3 TGCGCCAGCAGCCAACAAAAGGATGGCTACACCTTC CASSQQKDGYTF
- TRBJ1-5 - TRBV5-1 TGCGCCAGCAGCTTGGGGGAAGGCAATCAGCCCCAGCATTTT CASSLGEGNQPQHF
- TRBJ1-1 TRBD1 TRBV18 TGTGCCAGCATAAGGGGACAGGGGATGAACACTGAAGCTTTCTTT CASIRGQGMNTEAFF
- TRBJ2-2 - TRBV6-5 TGTGCCAGCACCCCATGGGGGCGCACCGGGGAGCTGTTTTTT CASTPWGRTGELFF
- TRBJ1-1 - TRBV10-3 TGTGCCATCAGTGAGGGGGGGGCCAAAGCTTTCTTT CAISEGGAKAFF
- TRBJ1-5 TRBD1 TRBV6-5 TGTGCCAGCAGCCGACAGGGGCGAAATCAGCCCCAGCATTTT CASSRQGRNQPQHF
- TRBJ2-1 TRBD1 TRBV7-3 TGTGCCAGCTCGGCCGACAGGGGATCCTACAATGAGCAGTTCTTC CASSADRGSYNEQFF
- TRBJ1-3 - TRBV29-1 TGCAGCGGTCAGGTCTCTGGAAACACCATATATTTT CSGQVSGNTIYF
- TRBJ2-2 TRBD1 TRBV9 TGTGCCAGCAGCGCTTCAGGGGGCTATAACACCGGGGAGCTGTTTTTT CASSASGGYNTGELFF
- TRBJ1-1 - TRBV9 TGTGCCAGCCGCGGGTACAGGGAGAACACTGAAGCTTTCTTT CASRGYRENTEAFF
- TRBJ2-3 - TRBV4-1 TGCGCCAGCAGCCAACAATATAGCACAGATACGCAGTATTTT CASSQQYSTDTQYF
- TRBJ2-7 - TRBV7-8 TGTGCCAGCAGCTTAAGCTTGGGGACCTTTACATACGAGCAGTACTTC CASSLSLGTFTYEQYF
- TRBJ2-5 TRBD1 TRBV5-8 TGTGCCAGCAGCTTGAATGGGTGGGGGACAGGGGATGTGGAAGAGACCCAGTACTTC CASSLNGWGTGDVEETQYF
once TRBJ2-7 TRBD1 TRBV27 TGTGCCAGCAGTCCTAGAGAGGGGGCTATCACCTACGAGCAGTACTTC CASSPREGAITYEQYF
once TRBJ1-3 - TRBV19 TGTGCCAGTAGTATGCTCTTTCACGCTCCCAGGAACAATGGCTCTGGAAACACCATATATTTT CASSMLFHAPRNNGSGNTIYF
few TRBJ2-7 - TRBV4-1 TGCGCCAGCAGCCGGACTACAGGCTACGAGCAGTACTTC CASSRTTGYEQYF
- TRBJ2-5 - TRBV7-2 TGTGCCAGCAGCTTAGCGCCCGGGCGGGGTCAAGAGACCCAGTACTTC CASSLAPGRGQETQYF
- TRBJ2-7 - TRBV7-9 TGTGCCAGCAACGGTGTAGGGCAGCTCTACGAGCAGTACTTC CASNGVGQLYEQYF
- TRBJ2-4 - TRBV6-4 TGTGCCAGCAGTGACCGTAGGGGATCCGGCATTCAGTACTTC CASSDRRGSGIQYF
- TRBJ2-1 TRBD2 TRBV5-4 TGTGCCAGCAGCTTGGGGGGGACTAGACCACTCCGGTACAATGAGCAGTTCTTC CASSLGGTRPLRYNEQFF
- TRBJ2-1 TRBD1 TRBV7-2 TGTGCCAGCAGCCCCGGGACAGGCCCTGGAGGGCGCCATGAGCAGTTCTTC CASSPGTGPGGRHEQFF
- TRBJ2-2 TRBD1 TRBV18 TGTGCCAGCTCACCTAGGACAGGGGAGAACACCGGGGAGCTGTTTTTT CASSPRTGENTGELFF
- TRBJ1-2 - TRBV5-6 TGTGCCAGCAGCTTGGCGCTCGTCCTAGGGTATGGCTACACCTTC CASSLALVLGYGYTF
- TRBJ2-7 TRBD1 TRBV19 TGTGCCAGTAGCTGGGACAGGGGGTATGCCTACGAGCAGTACTTC CASSWDRGYAYEQYF
- TRBJ2-7 - TRBV15 TGTGCCACCAGCAGAGATCGGATGCAGGTTAGGAGCTCCTACGAGCAGTACTTC CATSRDRMQVRSSYEQYF
once TRBJ2-7 TRBD2 TRBV28 TGTGCCAGCAGTCCCTCACCGGGACTAGCGGGGGGCCCATACTACGAGCAGTACTTC CASSPSPGLAGGPYYEQYF
- TRBJ1-4 TRBD1 TRBV9 TGTGCCAGCAGCGTAGGCAGGGGGAGTGAAAAACTGTTTTTT CASSVGRGSEKLFF
- TRBJ2-1 TRBD2 TRBV4-2 TGTGCCAGCAGCCAAGGTAGCGGGGGGGCCTGGAATGAGCAGTTCTTC CASSQGSGGAWNEQFF
- TRBJ2-2 TRBD2 TRBV18 TGTGCCAGCTCACCGGGACTAGCAACCGGGGAGCTGTTTTTT CASSPGLATGELFF
- TRBJ2-3 - TRBV6-4 TGTGCCAGCAGTGACTCGGATTGCCCGACACTTAACACAGATACGCAGTATTTT CASSDSDCPTLNTDTQYF
- TRBJ2-1 TRBD1 TRBV5-4 TGTGCCAGCAGCTCACCGGGACAGGGGAATGAGCAGTTCTTC CASSSPGQGNEQFF